This T cell receptor (beta chain) is drawn from a study of T-cell memory formation after mild COVID-19. MiXCR was run by TCRdb on the 5' RACE reads, yielding one entry per CDR3 protein. Among 190,000 or so distinct CDR3 sequences listed, about a fifth were seen once. This clonotype was detected a few times. Its antigen is as yet unknown. The CDR3 runs 15 residues. The V gene end was trimmed by 2 bases and the J gene end by 7 bases; junction bases not matched to a gene: 10. Germline-derived CDR1 and CDR2 are MNHNY and SVGAGI (reference sequence). Study observations and caveats: The second-wave clones peaking on day 37 were not confirmed as SARS-CoV-2-specific. There were some responding clones in pre-infection memory, which suggested that cross-reactive memory had joined.

This TCR was sampled from an adult woman who had mild COVID-19 (a few samples of this study predate the infection). Cell type and time point are not known. This chain uses TRBV6-6 with TRBJ1-1, with TRBD1 matching over 7 bases. Sequenced sample: PBMCs or a T cell subset sorted from them (not recorded which). CDR3 region: CASSYGVGGIDEAFF. The CDR3 coding sequence is TGTGCCAGCAGTTACGGTGTAGGGGGCATTGATGAAGCTTTCTTT.